Sequencing of this T cell receptor beta chain was carried out in a study of preoperative IRX-2 immunotherapy in early breast cancer. Clones were read by immunoSEQ multiplex PCR, and TCRdb kept only the in-frame ones, dropping some. The table shows around 35,000 clones, with 90% to 95% occurring only once. The CDR3 extends over 18 amino acids. Germline assignment: CDR1 SGDLS and CDR2 YYNGEE. Trimming took 2 bases from V and 1 from J; bases not matched to a gene: 6. Treatment defined: preoperative locoregional IRX-2 cytokine immunotherapy. Samples came from a phase Ib trial of preoperative locoregional IRX-2 cytokine immunotherapy.

The specimen was taken from a patient treated with IRX-2 immunotherapy. V and J are TRBV9 and TRBJ2-2; the match to TRBD2 covers 12 bases. This TCR derives from a human donor with breast cancer. CDR3 DNA: TGTGCCAGCAGCGTCGATACTAGCGGGGGGTGGAACACCGGGGAGCTGTTTTTT. It translates to CASSVDTSGGWNTGELFF.